What follows are 20 T cell receptor beta chains derived from one specimen sequenced in a study of vaccination and CD4 T cells after COVID-19. Cultured CD4+ T-cell DNA underwent Oncomine TCR Beta short-read sequencing. MiXCR, applied by TCRdb to the PCR reads, yields one record per CDR3 protein. The sample contains more than 15,000 distinct CDR3 sequences, approximately 58% of which appear only once. Treatment in this sample: roughly 11-day PBMC culture with coronavirus spike peptide pools or control peptides (ViraFEST assay). These TCRs are of unknown antigen specificity. Sequences were derived from cultured CD4+ T cells from blood, sampled after SARS-CoV-2 vaccination. The receptor set was obtained from a human donor with COVID-19.

CDR3 nucleotides: TGTGCCAGCAGCTTAGGAGGACAGTCCTACGAGCAGTACTTC. This gives the protein CASSLGGQSYEQYF. The rearrangement links TRBV7-3 to TRBJ2-7; TRBD1 is a possible D gene (6 bases). V gave up 2 bases and J gave up 1 base, with 9 bases separating them. Germline assignment: CDR1 SGHTA and CDR2 FQGTGA. The CDR3 extends over 14 amino acids.

This clonotype was observed a handful of times. The chain recombines TRBV7-9 with TRBJ2-2; 7 bases fit TRBD1. Germline V gives CDR1 SEHNR, CDR2 FQNEAQ (reference sequence). This CDR3 region has 16 residues. The V gene end was trimmed by 1 base and the J gene end by 0 bases; junction bases not matched to a gene: 2. The CDR3 loop is CASSLGGGANTGELFF. The CDR3 region has the DNA TGTGCCAGCAGCTTAGGAGGGGGCGCGAACACCGGGGAGCTGTTTTTT.

This clonotype appeared a few times. V usage is TRBV6-1 and J usage is TRBJ2-5; TRBD1 might be the D (6 bases). The CDR3 is made up of 12 amino acids. The germline V gene has CDR1 MNHNS and CDR2 SASEGT. Deletions cut 6 bases from V and 5 bases from J, with 10 bases between. CDR3 loop: CASRDSRETQYF. CDR3 DNA sequence: TGTGCCAGCAGGGACAGCCGGGAGACCCAGTACTTC.

The chain combines TRBV7-8 with TRBJ2-2; a weak D match, TRBD1 (7 bases). Germline V gene data show CDR1 as SGHVS and CDR2 as FQNEAQ. Trimming cost V 0 bases and J 5 bases, with 13 bases left between them. This CDR3 is built from 16 residues. The chain's CDR3 is CASSLASRGRTGELFF. DNA of the CDR3: TGTGCCAGCAGCTTAGCGAGCAGGGGGAGGACCGGGGAGCTGTTTTTT. The full variable domain, in which reference TRBV7-8 and TRBJ2-2 provide the parts outside the CDR3, is GAGVSQSPRYKVAKRGQDVALRCDPISGHVSLFWYQQALGQGPEFLTYFQNEAQLDKSGLPSDRFFAERPEGSVSTLKIQRTQQEDSAVYLCASSLASRGRTGELFFGEGSRLTVL.

The genes are TRBV19 and TRBJ1-2; D unclear. The CDR3 has 13 amino acids. Between the trimmed V and J ends, which lost 7 bases and 8 bases, there was a span of 17 bases. Germline loops: CDR1 LNHDA, CDR2 SQIVND (reference sequence). DNA for the CDR3: TGTGCCAGTAACTCTGGTCCTGGCGGGGGCTACACCTTC. The encoded protein is CASNSGPGGGYTF.

The chain combines TRBV19 with TRBJ1-5, with 9 bases lining up with TRBD1. Germline CDR1 LNHDA, CDR2 SQIVND (reference sequence). Trimming at V came to 5 bases and at J to 4 bases, leaving 15 bases not matched to a gene. The CDR3 totals 18 residues. The CDR3 sequence: CASSPRTGAAIANQPQHF. DNA of the CDR3: TGTGCCAGTAGTCCTCGGACAGGGGCCGCAATTGCAAATCAGCCCCAGCATTTT.

This chain uses TRBV20-1 with TRBJ2-7; 7 bases match TRBD2. CDR3 length equals 14 residues. Germline values: CDR1 DFQATT, CDR2 SNEGSKA (reference sequence). After removal of 6 bases from V and 2 bases from J, the junction contained 10 bases not matched to a gene. CDR3 in amino acids: CSARGGQGTYEQYF. DNA of the CDR3: TGCAGTGCAAGGGGAGGGCAGGGCACCTACGAGCAGTACTTC.

The V call is TRBV20-1, the J call TRBJ2-5; D could derive from TRBD1 or TRBD2 (6 bases each). V was cut by 4 bases and J by 8 bases, with 11 bases left in between. This CDR3 spans 11 amino acids. Germline-derived CDR1 and CDR2 are DFQATT and SNEGSKA (reference sequence). The CDR3 nucleotides are TGCAGTGCTACCAGGGGAGGAACCCAGTACTTC. It specifies CSATRGGTQYF.

The chain joins TRBV6-2 or TRBV6-3 to TRBJ1-5; D not resolved. Deletions cut 0 bases from V and 6 bases from J, with 12 bases between. CDR1 and CDR2 (germline): MNHEY, SVGEGT. The CDR3 totals 15 residues. This chain's CDR3 is CASSYSVGIGQPQHF. Written as DNA, the CDR3 is TGTGCCAGCAGTTACTCGGTGGGAATCGGTCAGCCCCAGCATTTT.

DNA for the CDR3: TGCGCCAGCAGCTTGACCCTAGCGGGGGAGCTGTTTTTT. This gives the protein CASSLTLAGELFF. The V and J genes are TRBV5-1 and TRBJ2-2; weak D call: TRBD2 (6 bases). Trimming shortened V by 1 base and J by 8 bases, and 9 bases separated the two germline ends. CDR3 length equals 13 residues. CDR1 and CDR2 from the germline V gene are SGHRS and YFSETQ.

The V and J genes are TRBV7-2 and TRBJ2-3; D is possibly TRBD2 (6 bases). There are 14 residues in the CDR3. Trimming left V 3 bases short and J 1 base short, with 8 bases between. Germline V gives CDR1 SGHTA, CDR2 FQGNSA. CDR3 amino acids: CASSFGGGTDTQYF. CDR3 sequence (DNA): TGTGCCAGCAGCTTCGGCGGGGGCACAGATACGCAGTATTTT. Combining the CDR3 with reference TRBV7-2 and TRBJ2-3 gives the whole variable domain GAGVSQSPSNKVTEKGKDVELRCDPISGHTALYWYRQSLGQGLEFLIYFQGNSAPDKSGLPSDRFSAERTGGSVSTLTIQRTQQEDSAVYLCASSFGGGTDTQYFGPGTRLTVL.

V gene TRBV27 combines with J gene TRBJ2-1; TRBD2 agrees at 8 bases. Germline values: CDR1 MNHEY, CDR2 SMNVEV (reference sequence). The CDR3 runs 15 residues. Losses at the gene ends were 0 bases for V and 9 bases for J; bases not matched to a gene: 7. CDR3 DNA sequence: TGTGCCAGCAGTTTATCGGAGCGGGGGCCAGGTGAGCAGTTCTTC. As protein: CASSLSERGPGEQFF.

The chain combines TRBV6-2 or TRBV6-3 with TRBJ2-7, with unresolved D. Trimming stripped 0 bases from V and 2 bases from J, with 14 bases between. The CDR3 sequence is 16 residues long. Germline-derived CDR1 and CDR2 are MNHEY and SVGEGT. CDR3 amino acids: CASSYSKGSRTYEQYF. In DNA form, the CDR3 reads TGTGCCAGCAGTTACTCGAAGGGTAGTCGAACCTACGAGCAGTACTTC.

This clonotype was recorded only once. The V gene is TRBV25-1, the J gene TRBJ2-7; unclear D gene. The CDR3 loop spans 11 amino acids. The germline V and J ends were trimmed by 5 bases and 7 bases, with 9 bases remaining between them. Germline V CDR1 and CDR2: MGHDK, SYGVNS. The CDR3 region is CASSRTNEQYF. DNA for the CDR3: TGTGCCAGCAGTCGTACGAATGAGCAGTACTTC.

J is TRBJ1-5 and V is TRBV7-2; D not certain. Looked up from germline, CDR1 is SGHTA and CDR2 is FQGNSA. This CDR3 is 13 amino acids long. V lost 3 bases and J lost 6, with 9 bases in between. The CDR3 coding sequence is TGTGCCAGCAGCTTTGATTTGAGTCAGCCCCAGCATTTT. Amino acids: CASSFDLSQPQHF.

This clonotype was detected only a few times. This rearrangement joins TRBV10-3 to TRBJ2-7; the match to TRBD2 covers 14 bases. The CDR3 runs 14 residues. The V gene end was trimmed by 9 bases and the J gene end by 0 bases; junction bases not matched to a gene: 1. Germline V gene data show CDR1 as ENHRY and CDR2 as SYGVKD. CDR3 sequence (DNA): TGTGCCATGGGGACTAGCGGGGGCTCCTACGAGCAGTACTTC. Translating gives CAMGTSGGSYEQYF.

The chain links TRBV11-3 to TRBJ1-2; D remains unclear. V was trimmed by 5 bases and J by 5 bases, leaving 12 bases between them. Per the germline V gene, CDR1 is SGHNT and CDR2 is YENEEA. CDR3 length equals 13 residues. The CDR3, as DNA: TGTGCCAGCAGCCCCGTCAGCGGATATGGCTACACCTTC. Amino acids: CASSPVSGYGYTF.

This rearrangement joins TRBV19 to TRBJ2-3; D not certain. The V end was cut by 8 bases, the J end by 2 bases, with 11 bases between. This CDR3 contains 13 residues. Per the germline V gene, CDR1 is LNHDA and CDR2 is SQIVND (reference sequence). CDR3 nucleotide sequence: TGTGCCAGTTCGGACCCGCCCACAGATACGCAGTATTTT. Its protein is CASSDPPTDTQYF. Using reference TRBV19 and TRBJ2-3 for the parts outside the CDR3, the full variable domain is DGGITQSPKYLFRKEGQNVTLSCEQNLNHDAMYWYRQDPGQGLRLIYYSQIVNDFQKGDIAEGYSVSREKKESFPLTVTSAQKNPTAFYLCASSDPPTDTQYFGPGTRLTVL.

The chain couples TRBV19 to TRBJ1-5; D is undetermined. Germline loops: CDR1 LNHDA, CDR2 SQIVND (reference sequence). This CDR3 is built from 13 residues. V was trimmed by 8 bases and J by 11 bases, leaving 19 bases between them. CDR3 amino acids: CASRFESVRTQHF. CDR3 nucleotide sequence: TGTGCCAGTCGATTTGAATCAGTTCGGACCCAGCATTTT.

This sequence joins TRBV20-1 and TRBJ2-1; 12 nucleotides match TRBD2. Trimming took 5 bases from V and 2 from J; bases not matched to a gene: 10. Germline V gene sequence: CDR1 DFQATT, CDR2 SNEGSKA (reference sequence). CDR3 length: 17 amino acids. DNA of the CDR3: TGCAGTGCTGACTTAACTAGCGGGGGGTCTACCTACAATGAGCAGTTCTTC. Encoded protein: CSADLTSGGSTYNEQFF.